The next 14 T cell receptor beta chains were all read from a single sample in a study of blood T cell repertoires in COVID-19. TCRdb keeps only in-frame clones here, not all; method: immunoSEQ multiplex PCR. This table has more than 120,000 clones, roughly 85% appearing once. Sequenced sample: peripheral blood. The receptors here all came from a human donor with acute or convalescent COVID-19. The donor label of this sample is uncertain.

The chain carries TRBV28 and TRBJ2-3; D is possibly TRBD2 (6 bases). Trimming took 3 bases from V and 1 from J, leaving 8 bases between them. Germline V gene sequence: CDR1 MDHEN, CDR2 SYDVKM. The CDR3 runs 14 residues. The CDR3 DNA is TGTGCCAGCAGTTTCGGGAGTCGCACAGATACGCAGTATTTT. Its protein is CASSFGSRTDTQYF.

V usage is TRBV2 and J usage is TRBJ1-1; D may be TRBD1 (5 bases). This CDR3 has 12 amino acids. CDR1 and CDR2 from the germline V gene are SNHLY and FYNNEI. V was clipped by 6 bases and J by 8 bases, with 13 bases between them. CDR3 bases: TGTGCCAGCAGCCTGGGGGGGAAAGAAGCTTTCTTT. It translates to CASSLGGKEAFF.

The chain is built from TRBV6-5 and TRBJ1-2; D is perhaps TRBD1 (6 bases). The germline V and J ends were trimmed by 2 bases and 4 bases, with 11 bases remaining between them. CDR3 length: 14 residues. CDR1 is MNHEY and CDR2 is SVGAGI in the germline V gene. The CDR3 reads CASSYGTRIYGYTF. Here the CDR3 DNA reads TGTGCCAGCAGTTACGGGACAAGAATCTATGGCTACACCTTC.

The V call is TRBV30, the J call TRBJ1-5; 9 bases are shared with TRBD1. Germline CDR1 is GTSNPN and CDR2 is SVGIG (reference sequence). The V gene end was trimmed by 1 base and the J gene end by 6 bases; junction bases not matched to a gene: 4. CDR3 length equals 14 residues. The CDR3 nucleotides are TGTGCCTGGAGTGGGGGACAGGGTGGTCAGCCCCAGCATTTT. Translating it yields CAWSGGQGGQPQHF.

CDR3 loop: CASSTLRAPSTDTQYF. The CDR3 DNA follows: TGTGCCAGCAGTACCCTGAGGGCTCCTAGCACAGATACGCAGTATTTT. The chain joins TRBV27 to TRBJ2-3, with D tentatively TRBD2 (5 bases). With 5 bases removed from V and 0 bases from J, the gap between germline ends came to 15 bases. The germline V gene has CDR1 MNHEY and CDR2 SMNVEV (reference sequence). The CDR3 is 16 residues long.

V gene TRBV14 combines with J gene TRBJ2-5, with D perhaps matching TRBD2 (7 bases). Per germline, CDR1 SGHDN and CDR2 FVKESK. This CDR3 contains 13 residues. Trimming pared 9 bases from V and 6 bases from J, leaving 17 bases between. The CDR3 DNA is TGTGCCAGTCGGGCGGGGGCCGGGCAGACCCAGTACTTC. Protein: CASRAGAGQTQYF.

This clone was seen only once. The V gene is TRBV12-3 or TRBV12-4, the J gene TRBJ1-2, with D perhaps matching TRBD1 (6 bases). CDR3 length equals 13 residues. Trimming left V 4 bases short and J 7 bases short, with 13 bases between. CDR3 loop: CASSYLGQSGYTF. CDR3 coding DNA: TGTGCCAGCAGTTATCTTGGACAGTCTGGCTACACCTTC.

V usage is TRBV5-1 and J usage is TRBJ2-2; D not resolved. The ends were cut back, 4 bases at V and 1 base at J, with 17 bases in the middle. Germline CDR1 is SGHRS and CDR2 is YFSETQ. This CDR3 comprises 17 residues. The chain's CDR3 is CASSLFGVELNTGELFF. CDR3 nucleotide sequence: TGCGCCAGCAGCCTGTTCGGAGTGGAACTGAACACCGGGGAGCTGTTTTTT.

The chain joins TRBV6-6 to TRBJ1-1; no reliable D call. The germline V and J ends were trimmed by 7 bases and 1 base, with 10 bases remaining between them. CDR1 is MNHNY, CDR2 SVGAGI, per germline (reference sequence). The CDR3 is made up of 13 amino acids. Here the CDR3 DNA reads TGTGCCAGCAATACGGTTAGGAACACTGAAGCTTTCTTT. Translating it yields CASNTVRNTEAFF.

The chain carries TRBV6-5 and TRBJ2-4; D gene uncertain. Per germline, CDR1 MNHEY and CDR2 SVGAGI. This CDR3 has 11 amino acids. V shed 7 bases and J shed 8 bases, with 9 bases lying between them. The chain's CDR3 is CASKKGDIQYF. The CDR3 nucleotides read TGTGCCAGCAAAAAAGGAGACATTCAGTACTTC.

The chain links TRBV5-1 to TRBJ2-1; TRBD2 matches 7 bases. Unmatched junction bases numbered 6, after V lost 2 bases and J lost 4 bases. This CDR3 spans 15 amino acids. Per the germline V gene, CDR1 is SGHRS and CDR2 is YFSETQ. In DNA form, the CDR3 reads TGCGCCAGCAGCTTCAGCGGGATGGCATACAATGAGCAGTTCTTC. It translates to CASSFSGMAYNEQFF.

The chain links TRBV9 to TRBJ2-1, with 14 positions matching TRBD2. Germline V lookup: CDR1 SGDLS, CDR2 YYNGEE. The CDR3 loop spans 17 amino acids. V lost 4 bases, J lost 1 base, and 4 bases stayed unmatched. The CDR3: CASSTGLAGGSYNEQFF. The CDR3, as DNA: TGTGCCAGCAGCACCGGACTAGCGGGAGGTTCCTACAATGAGCAGTTCTTC.

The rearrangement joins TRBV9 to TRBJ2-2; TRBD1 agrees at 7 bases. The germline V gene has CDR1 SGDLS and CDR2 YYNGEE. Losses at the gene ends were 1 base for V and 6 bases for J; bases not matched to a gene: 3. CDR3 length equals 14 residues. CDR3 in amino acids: CASSVLGQSGELFF. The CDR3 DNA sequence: TGTGCCAGCAGCGTACTGGGACAGTCCGGGGAGCTGTTTTTT. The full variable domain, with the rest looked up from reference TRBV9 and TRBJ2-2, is DSGVTQTPKHLITATGQRVTLRCSPRSGDLSVYWYQQSLDQGLQFLIQYYNGEERAKGNILERFSAQQFPDLHSELNLSSLELGDSALYFCASSVLGQSGELFFGEGSRLTVL.

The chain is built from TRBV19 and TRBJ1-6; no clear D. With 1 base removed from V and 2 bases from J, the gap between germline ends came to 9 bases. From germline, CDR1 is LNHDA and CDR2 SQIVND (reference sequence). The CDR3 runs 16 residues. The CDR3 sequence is CASSIGLKTYNSPLHF. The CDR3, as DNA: TGTGCCAGTAGTATAGGCCTAAAAACCTATAATTCACCCCTCCACTTT.